This TCR beta chain was obtained from a study of T-cell memory formation after mild COVID-19. Study at large: TCR clusters were mostly donor specific. Whole-study findings and limits: Contracting clones localized mainly to CM and EM when CD4+ and mainly to EMRA when CD8+.

CDR1 and CDR2 (germline): LGHDT, YNNKEL (reference sequence). This CDR3 has 18 amino acids. Trimming stripped 1 base from V and 6 bases from J, with 25 bases between. Sample barcodes and UMIs were carried by the TCR alpha and TCR beta cDNA libraries that 5'RACE generated with constant-segment primers. TCRdb re-called the 5' RACE reads with MiXCR, one entry per CDR3 protein. The table includes fewer than 650,000 distinct CDR3 sequences, approximately 15% detected once. Comment on this clonotype: The antigen is undetermined.

The chain links TRBV3-1 to TRBJ2-7; no clear D gene. The clonotype was recovered from an adult woman who had mild COVID-19 (a few samples of this study predate the infection). Cell type and time point are not known. The specimen sequenced was PBMCs or a T cell subset sorted from them (not recorded which). CDR3 sequence (DNA): TGTGCCAGCAGCCAAGTAATGAGCCGCACATTGCCCTTTTCCGAGCAGTACTTC. Translated, it gives CASSQVMSRTLPFSEQYF.